The 26 T cell receptor beta chains given below trace back to one sample, sequenced in a study of T cells in narcolepsy listed by TCRdb under 2018. The library was produced with the immunoSEQ multiplex PCR assay. TCRdb carries this immuneACCESS record with in-frame sequences only. Its versions omit some clonotypes, under half of them owing to an unresolved V gene in the studies checked, with the rest unexplained. This sample gives more than 30,000 clones in total; roughly four fifths of them show up just once. About 2.8% of the sample rests with the top ten. Sequences were obtained from CD45RA- memory CD4+ T cells from PBMCs. What this sample's cell subset or site label stands for: memory T cells sorted ex vivo from peripheral blood. The source is a human donor with narcolepsy.

The rearrangement links TRBV6-5 to TRBJ2-1, with 11 bases matching TRBD2. V dropped 2 bases and J dropped 8; count of bases not matched to a gene: 8. Germline lookup yields CDR1 MNHEY and CDR2 SVGAGI. This CDR3 is 16 amino acids long. CDR3 DNA sequence: TGTGCCAGCAGTTACGATGGTCTAGCGGGGGGCTATGAGCAGTTCTTC. Protein: CASSYDGLAGGYEQFF.

This rearrangement joins TRBV6-1 to TRBJ1-4; no firm D call. Germline V CDR1 and CDR2: MNHNS, SASEGT. This CDR3 is built from 12 residues. Trimming stripped 5 bases from V and 7 bases from J, with 8 bases between. CDR3 in amino acids: CASSTSPEKLFF. The CDR3 DNA follows: TGTGCCAGCAGTACGTCACCTGAAAAACTGTTTTTT.

V gene TRBV11-3 combines with J gene TRBJ1-1; possibly TRBD1 for D (6 bases). Germline V CDR1 and CDR2: SGHNT, YENEEA. With 3 bases removed from V and 1 base from J, the gap between germline ends came to 9 bases. This CDR3 spans 14 amino acids. The CDR3 nucleotides read TGTGCCAGCAGCTTGCGGGGGGCGAACACTGAAGCTTTCTTT. Its translation is CASSLRGANTEAFF.

The chain couples TRBV7-2 to TRBJ2-2, with TRBD2 matching 8 bases. V trimming: 8 bases; J trimming: 1 base; junction bases outside the gene matches: 6. The CDR3 is made up of 15 amino acids. Germline values: CDR1 SGHTA, CDR2 FQGNSA. The CDR3, as DNA: TGTGCCAGCGCCGCCAGCGGGGGGAACACCGGGGAGCTGTTTTTT. Translating it yields CASAASGGNTGELFF.

In its sample, this clone was seen a few times. The chain joins TRBV29-1 to TRBJ2-7, with D possibly being TRBD1 or TRBD2 (5 bases each). There are 12 residues in the CDR3. CDR1 is SQVTM, CDR2 ANQGSEA, per germline. V lost 6 bases to trimming and J lost 7 bases, with 16 bases between them. In DNA, the CDR3 is TGCAGCGTGAAACCACGGGACGCGGAGCAGTACTTC. Translation gives CSVKPRDAEQYF.

The chain links TRBV5-5 to TRBJ1-2; D remains unclear. The V gene's germline CDR1 is SGHKS and CDR2 YYEKEE (reference sequence). Trimming pared 0 bases from V and 4 bases from J, leaving 16 bases between. The CDR3 totals 16 residues. The CDR3 sequence: CASSLDPGASGYGYTF. Here the CDR3 DNA reads TGTGCCAGCAGCTTGGATCCGGGCGCTTCGGGCTATGGCTACACCTTC.

CDR3 bases: TGCGCCAGCAGAAGGGAGAACACTGAAGCTTTCTTT. Amino acids: CASRRENTEAFF. This chain uses TRBV5-1 with TRBJ1-1, with D unclear. This CDR3 comprises 12 residues. Germline-derived CDR1 and CDR2 are SGHRS and YFSETQ. Deletions cut 5 bases from V and 1 base from J, with 6 bases between.

CDR3 nucleotide sequence: TGTGCCAGCAGAAGACAGGGGGCGCTGTACGAGCAGTACTTC. Protein sequence: CASRRQGALYEQYF. The J gene is TRBJ2-5, the V gene TRBV6-5; 10 bases are shared with TRBD1. The end of the DNA is better explained by TRBJ2-7, so the J call may be wrong. The CDR3 is 14 residues long. Germline V gene lookup returns CDR1 MNHEY and CDR2 SVGAGI.

The chain employs TRBV29-1 and TRBJ1-5; tentatively, D is TRBD1 (6 bases). The CDR3 covers 14 residues. Looked up from germline, CDR1 is SQVTM and CDR2 is ANQGSEA. V was cut by 5 bases and J by 5 bases, with 16 bases left in between. Written as DNA, the CDR3 is TGCAGCGTTTCTTCAGGGGTCGGGGATCAGCCCCAGCATTTT. Its protein is CSVSSGVGDQPQHF.

The chain couples TRBV30 to TRBJ1-2; the D gene is possibly TRBD1 (6 bases). V was pared by 7 bases and J by 4 bases, with 22 bases between. This CDR3 has 15 residues. Per germline, CDR1 GTSNPN and CDR2 SVGIG (reference sequence). The CDR3 sequence: CASPGQDSVGYGYTF. DNA for the CDR3: TGTGCCTCCCCGGGACAAGATTCGGTCGGCTATGGCTACACCTTC.

The J gene is TRBJ2-5, the V gene TRBV7-2, with a weak D call TRBD2 (5 bases). The CDR3 spans 15 residues. The V gene's germline CDR1 is SGHTA and CDR2 FQGNSA. V was pared by 5 bases and J by 4 bases, with 17 bases between. The CDR3 region is CASSPDTGKGETQYF. The CDR3 DNA reads as TGTGCCAGCAGCCCCGATACGGGGAAGGGAGAGACCCAGTACTTC.

To note about this clone: Different DNA sequences within this sample yield the same CDR3. The V call is TRBV5-1, the J call TRBJ2-7; 10 nucleotides match TRBD2. Per germline, CDR1 SGHRS and CDR2 YFSETQ. The CDR3 totals 14 residues. V dropped 0 bases and J dropped 6; count of bases not matched to a gene: 3. The CDR3 sequence is CASSLAASGGEQYF. CDR3 DNA: TGCGCCAGCAGCTTGGCTGCTAGCGGGGGCGAGCAGTACTTC.

The chain employs TRBV18 and TRBJ2-7; tentatively, D is TRBD1 or TRBD2 (5 bases each). Germline V gene sequence: CDR1 KGHSH, CDR2 LQKENI. V lost 5 bases, J lost 4 bases, and 9 bases lay in between. The CDR3 length is 12 residues. In DNA, the CDR3 is TGTGCCAGCTCAAGGGGCGGGTACGAGCAGTACTTC. This encodes CASSRGGYEQYF.

The J gene is TRBJ1-3, the V gene TRBV4-3; no clear D. Trimming pared 4 bases from V and 3 bases from J, leaving 13 bases between. Germline V gene lookup returns CDR1 LGHNA and CDR2 YSLEER. The CDR3 has 15 residues. CDR3 residues: CASSRVIAIGNTIYF. The CDR3 DNA follows: TGCGCCAGCAGCCGAGTGATCGCCATTGGAAACACCATATATTTT.

The rearrangement links TRBV5-8 to TRBJ2-7; TRBD1 matches 9 bases. Germline V gene lookup returns CDR1 SGHTS and CDR2 YDEGEE. The junction had 6 bases not matched to a gene; V was cut back by 0 bases and J by 5 bases. The CDR3 runs to 15 residues. Written as DNA, the CDR3 is TGTGCCAGCAGCTTGGAGGGACAGGGACACCACGAGCAGTACTTC. Protein: CASSLEGQGHHEQYF.

This clone was found a few times. The chain joins TRBV5-5 to TRBJ2-2, with D unclear. Deletions cut 4 bases from V and 5 bases from J, with 15 bases between. The CDR3 runs 15 residues. Germline V gene sequence: CDR1 SGHKS, CDR2 YYEKEE (reference sequence). This CDR3 reads CASSVREPGTGELFF. In DNA form, the CDR3 reads TGTGCCAGCAGCGTAAGGGAACCCGGGACCGGGGAGCTGTTTTTT. The complete variable domain, with remaining parts taken from reference TRBV5-5 and TRBJ2-2, reads DAGVTQSPTHLIKTRGQQVTLRCSPISGHKSVSWYQQVLGQGPQFIFQYYEKEERGRGNFPDRFSARQFPNYSSELNVNALLLGDSALYLCASSVREPGTGELFFGEGSRLTVL.

J is TRBJ2-4 and V is TRBV18; the D gene is possibly TRBD2 (6 bases). From germline, CDR1 is KGHSH and CDR2 LQKENI. The CDR3 length is 12 residues. Trimming took off 2 bases at V and 8 bases at J, with 7 bases between the two ends. This chain's CDR3 is CASSPGEDIQYF. CDR3 nucleotides: TGTGCCAGCTCACCAGGGGAGGACATTCAGTACTTC.

The chain joins TRBV9 to TRBJ1-2; D possibly corresponds to TRBD1 (5 bases). Germline CDR1 is SGDLS and CDR2 is YYNGEE. The CDR3 is 16 residues long. V shed 0 bases and J shed 8 bases, with 20 bases lying between them. The CDR3 loop is CASSVEGVGVGGGYTF. CDR3 bases: TGTGCCAGCAGCGTAGAGGGCGTAGGGGTCGGAGGGGGCTACACCTTC.

This chain joins TRBV18 and TRBJ2-5; D might be TRBD1 or TRBD2, each matching 6 bases. From germline, CDR1 is KGHSH and CDR2 LQKENI. The CDR3 totals 12 residues. With 6 bases removed from V and 5 bases from J, the gap between germline ends came to 10 bases. CDR3 DNA: TGTGCCAGCTCGGGGGGCATTGAGACCCAGTACTTC. Encoded protein: CASSGGIETQYF.

This clone turned up a few times. The chain joins TRBV10-3 to TRBJ2-7, with 7 bases fitting TRBD1. This CDR3 is 15 amino acids long. Germline assignment: CDR1 ENHRY and CDR2 SYGVKD. V shed 4 bases and J 6 bases; nucleotides not matched to a gene: 12. This CDR3 reads CAISGPLDRAGEQYF. The CDR3 nucleotides are TGTGCCATCAGTGGGCCCCTAGACAGGGCGGGCGAGCAGTACTTC.

The chain couples TRBV14 to TRBJ1-1, with TRBD1 as a possible D gene (6 bases). Germline CDR1 reads SGHDN; CDR2 reads FVKESK. The CDR3 has 15 residues. V shed 4 bases and J shed 5 bases, with 17 bases lying between them. The CDR3 region has the DNA TGTGCCAGCAGCCTCATGGGGGGGGCGAGGACTGAAGCTTTCTTT. Amino acid sequence: CASSLMGGARTEAFF.

This clone was observed once. The chain combines TRBV25-1 with TRBJ2-1; TRBD2 agrees at 8 bases. CDR1 is MGHDK and CDR2 is SYGVNS in the germline V gene. The CDR3 covers 14 residues. Trimming cost V 6 bases and J 5 bases; bases outside gene matches: 6. This chain's CDR3 is CASRSGGRHNEQFF. CDR3 DNA: TGTGCCAGCAGATCGGGGGGGCGGCACAATGAGCAGTTCTTC.

This chain joins TRBV6-1 and TRBJ1-2; D might be TRBD1 (5 bases). Germline lookup yields CDR1 MNHNS and CDR2 SASEGT. This CDR3 spans 14 amino acids. V was clipped by 8 bases and J by 2 bases, with 15 bases between them. CDR3 DNA: TGTGCCAGCGCGGTAGGGGAGTCGAACTATGGCTACACCTTC. Protein sequence: CASAVGESNYGYTF.

Remarks on this clone: Relative to the germline gene, one junction end is altered; a read error may explain this. Other DNA sequences within the sample encode an identical CDR3. The CDR3 DNA follows: TGCGCCAGCAGCTGGACGGGACTCCGCACGGATACGCAGTATTTT. Protein sequence: CASSWTGLRTDTQYF. The chain employs TRBV5-1 and TRBJ2-3; the D gene is possibly TRBD2 (6 bases). CDR3 length: 15 residues. In germline, CDR1 is SGHRS, CDR2 YFSETQ.

Of note for this clone: Additional DNA sequences in this sample encode the identical CDR3. The chain joins TRBV6-5 to TRBJ1-2, with a weak D call TRBD1 (5 bases). The CDR3 runs to 13 residues. Looked up from germline, CDR1 is MNHEY and CDR2 is SVGAGI. The ends were cut back, 4 bases at V and 8 bases at J, with 14 bases in the middle. The CDR3 coding sequence is TGTGCCAGCAGTTCCCGTCGGGACCTGGGCTACACCTTC. Translated: CASSSRRDLGYTF.

V gene TRBV7-2 combines with J gene TRBJ1-6; D is ambiguous. V dropped 6 bases and J dropped 0 bases, with 9 bases sitting between them. This CDR3 is 15 amino acids long. Germline V gives CDR1 SGHTA, CDR2 FQGNSA. The CDR3: CASSRVRSYNSPLHF. In DNA, the CDR3 is TGTGCCAGCAGTCGGGTCCGCTCCTATAATTCACCCCTCCACTTT.